The 7 T cell receptor beta chains listed next were all sequenced from one sample in a study of cytomegalovirus exposure and HLA in healthy donors. Amplification used 60 Vbeta primers and 13 Jbeta primers. Measured with immunoSEQ multiplex PCR; TCRdb has only the in-frame clones, and not every one. The sample yields about 140,000 clones, 80% to 85% seen once. The sequenced material came from PBMCs. The receptors come from a female donor in good health and CMV-seronegative.

The chain recombines TRBV4-1 with TRBJ2-5, with D maybe TRBD1 (6 bases). In germline, CDR1 is MGHRA, CDR2 YSYEKL. There are 16 residues in the CDR3. The V end lost 1 base, the J end lost 0 bases, and 12 bases lay between the germline ends. Here the CDR3 DNA reads TGCGCCAGCAGCCAAGGGACAGCTGGGGACCAAGAGACCCAGTACTTC. Protein: CASSQGTAGDQETQYF.

This clone showed up just a few times. This chain connects TRBV27 to TRBJ1-5, with D possibly being TRBD1 (6 bases). The CDR3 is made up of 16 amino acids. From germline, CDR1 is MNHEY and CDR2 SMNVEV (reference sequence). Trimming removed 6 bases at V and 0 bases at J, with 15 bases between. Here the CDR3 reads CASSPFRQDSNQPQHF. The CDR3 coding sequence is TGTGCCAGCAGCCCGTTCCGACAGGATAGCAATCAGCCCCAGCATTTT.

The count of this clone is one. This chain connects TRBV18 to TRBJ1-2; TRBD1 aligns across 8 bases. V shed 3 bases, J shed 6 bases, and the junction held 6 bases outside the gene matches. Germline V CDR1 and CDR2: KGHSH, LQKENI. The CDR3 extends over 14 amino acids. CDR3 residues: CASSPRTGQHGYTF. The CDR3, as DNA: TGTGCCAGCTCACCTCGGACAGGGCAACATGGCTACACCTTC.

The CDR3 bases are TGTGCCAGCAGCGCGGGGACTCCGAACACCGGGGAGCTGTTTTTT. It yields the protein CASSAGTPNTGELFF. The chain employs TRBV9 and TRBJ2-2; possible D gene TRBD2, 6 bases. The germline V and J ends were trimmed by 3 bases and 0 bases, with 9 bases remaining between them. Germline loops: CDR1 SGDLS, CDR2 YYNGEE. CDR3 length: 15 residues.

This clone was observed a few times. This rearrangement joins TRBV19 to TRBJ2-7, with TRBD2 identical over 7 bases. The J segment lost 1 base and the V segment lost 1 base, leaving 4 bases of the junction unmatched. The CDR3 extends over 15 amino acids. Germline V gene data show CDR1 as LNHDA and CDR2 as SQIVND (reference sequence). The DNA of the CDR3 is TGTGCCAGTAGTATAGGTGGCGGGGGTTCCTACGAGCAGTACTTC. This sequence encodes CASSIGGGGSYEQYF.

The chain links TRBV6-5 to TRBJ2-2; tentative D call: TRBD1 (5 bases). V gave up 4 bases and J gave up 5 bases, with 14 bases separating them. Per the germline V gene, CDR1 is MNHEY and CDR2 is SVGAGI. The CDR3 is 15 amino acids. The CDR3 spells CASSSGQGVTGELFF. CDR3 DNA: TGTGCCAGCAGTTCAGGACAAGGAGTAACCGGGGAGCTGTTTTTT.

The J gene is TRBJ1-1, the V gene TRBV5-4, with 7 bases lining up with TRBD1. The CDR3 sequence is 15 residues long. Germline V CDR1 and CDR2: SGHNT, YYREEE (reference sequence). Losses at the gene ends were 4 bases for V and 8 bases for J; bases not matched to a gene: 14. CDR3 protein: CASSVYTNRGEEAFF. CDR3 coding DNA: TGTGCCAGCAGCGTATACACTAACAGGGGAGAAGAAGCTTTCTTT. Supplemented by reference TRBV5-4 and TRBJ1-1, the full variable domain reads ETGVTQSPTHLIKTRGQQVTLRCSSQSGHNTVSWYQQALGQGPQFIFQYYREEENGRGNFPPRFSGLQFPNYSSELNVNALELDDSALYLCASSVYTNRGEEAFFGQGTRLTVV.